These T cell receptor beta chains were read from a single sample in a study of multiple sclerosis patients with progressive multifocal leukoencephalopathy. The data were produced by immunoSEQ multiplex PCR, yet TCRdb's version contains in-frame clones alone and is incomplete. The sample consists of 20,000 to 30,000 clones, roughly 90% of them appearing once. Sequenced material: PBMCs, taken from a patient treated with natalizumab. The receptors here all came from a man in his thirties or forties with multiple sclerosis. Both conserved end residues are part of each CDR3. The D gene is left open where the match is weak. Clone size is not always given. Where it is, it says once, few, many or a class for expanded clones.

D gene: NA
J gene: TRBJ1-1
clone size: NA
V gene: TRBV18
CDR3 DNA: TGTGCCAGCTCACCCGATCGACACCAGAACACTGAAGCTTTCTTT
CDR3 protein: CASSPDRHQNTEAFF

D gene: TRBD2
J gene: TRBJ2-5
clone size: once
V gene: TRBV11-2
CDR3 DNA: TGTGCCAGCAGCTTATCGGGTAGCGGGGAGACCCAGTACTTC
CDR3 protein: CASSLSGSGETQYF

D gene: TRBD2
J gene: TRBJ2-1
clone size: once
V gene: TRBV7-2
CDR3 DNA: TGTGCCAGCAGCCACATAAGCGGGGTCGACAATGAGCAGTTCTTC
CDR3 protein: CASSHISGVDNEQFF

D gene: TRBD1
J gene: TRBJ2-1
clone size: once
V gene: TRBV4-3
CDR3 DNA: TGCGCCAGCAGCCAAGACCGGGACAGCTCCTACAATGAGCAGTTCTTC
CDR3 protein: CASSQDRDSSYNEQFF

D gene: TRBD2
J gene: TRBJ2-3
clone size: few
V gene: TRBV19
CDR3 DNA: TGTGCCAGTAGTCAAGGGGGACTAGGCACAGATACGCAGTATTTT
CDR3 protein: CASSQGGLGTDTQYF

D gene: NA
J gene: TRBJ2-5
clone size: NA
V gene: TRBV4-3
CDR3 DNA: TGCGCCAGCAGCCGGAATTGGGGCGGAGGGAAAGAGACCCAGTACTTC
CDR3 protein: CASSRNWGGGKETQYF

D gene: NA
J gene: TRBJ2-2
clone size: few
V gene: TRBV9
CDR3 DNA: TGTGCCAGCAGCGTAGGAGTAGGGACCGGGGAGCTGTTTTTT
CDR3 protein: CASSVGVGTGELFF

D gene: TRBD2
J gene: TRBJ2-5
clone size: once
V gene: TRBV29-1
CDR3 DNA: TGCAGCGCTGGCGGGGGAGGAGAGACCCAGTACTTC
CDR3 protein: CSAGGGGETQYF

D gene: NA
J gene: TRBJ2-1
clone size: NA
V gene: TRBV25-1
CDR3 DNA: TGTGCCAGCAGTGAAGTAATCAATGAGCAGTTCTTC
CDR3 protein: CASSEVINEQFF

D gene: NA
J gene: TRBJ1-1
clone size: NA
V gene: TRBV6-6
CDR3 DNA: TGTGCCAGCAGCCGAGGGGTGAGCACTGAAGCTTTCTTT
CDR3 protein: CASSRGVSTEAFF

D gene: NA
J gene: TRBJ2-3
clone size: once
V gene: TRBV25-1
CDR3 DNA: TGTGCCACCCCCTCGAGAGTCACAGATACGCAGTATTTT
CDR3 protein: CATPSRVTDTQYF

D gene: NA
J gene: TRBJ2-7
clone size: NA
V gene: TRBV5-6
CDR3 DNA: TGTGCCAGCAGCTTGGGGGTTGTGGAAAGCGAGCAGTACTTC
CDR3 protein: CASSLGVVESEQYF

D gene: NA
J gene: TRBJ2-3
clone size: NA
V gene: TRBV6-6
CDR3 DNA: TGTGCCAGCAGTTCACAGAGCACAGATACGCAGTATTTT
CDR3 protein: CASSSQSTDTQYF

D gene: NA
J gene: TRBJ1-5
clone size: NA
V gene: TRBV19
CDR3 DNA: TGTGCCAGTAGTCCGCAGGTTGGCAATCAGCCCCAGCATTTT
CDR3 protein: CASSPQVGNQPQHF

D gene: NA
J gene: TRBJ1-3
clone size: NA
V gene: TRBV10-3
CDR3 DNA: TGTGCCATCAGTGAACAGCTCTCTGGAAACACCATATATTTT
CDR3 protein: CAISEQLSGNTIYF

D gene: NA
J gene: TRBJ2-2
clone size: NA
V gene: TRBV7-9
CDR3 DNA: TGTGCCAGCAGCTTGCGCGTTGGCGGGGAGCTGTTTTTT
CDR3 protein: CASSLRVGGELFF

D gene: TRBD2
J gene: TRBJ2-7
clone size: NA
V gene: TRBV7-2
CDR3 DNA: TGTGCCAGCAGCTTATTGCTGCGGGAGGCCCCCTACGAGCAGTACTTC
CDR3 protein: CASSLLLREAPYEQYF

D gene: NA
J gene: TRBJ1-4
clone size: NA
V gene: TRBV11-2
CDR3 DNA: TGTGCCAGCAGCTTAGCCGTAAGGCAGCGGGGTAATGAAAAACTGTTTTTT
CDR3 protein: CASSLAVRQRGNEKLFF

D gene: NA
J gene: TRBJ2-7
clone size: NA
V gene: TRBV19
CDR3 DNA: TGTGCCAGTAGTCCGGGATACGGGGGCTCCTACGAGCAGTACTTC
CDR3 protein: CASSPGYGGSYEQYF

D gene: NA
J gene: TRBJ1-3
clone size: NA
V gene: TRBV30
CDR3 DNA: TGTGCCTGGAGCTTGGGGGTCGCTTCTGGAAACACCATATATTTT
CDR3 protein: CAWSLGVASGNTIYF

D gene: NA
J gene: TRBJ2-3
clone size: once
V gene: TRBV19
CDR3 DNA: TGTGCCAGTAGCCCCCTCCCGACCACCACAGATACGCAGTATTTT
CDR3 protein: CASSPLPTTTDTQYF

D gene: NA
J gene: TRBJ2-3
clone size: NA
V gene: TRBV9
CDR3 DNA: TGTGCCAGCAGCAAGGGACTGGGAGGCACAGATACGCAGTATTTT
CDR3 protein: CASSKGLGGTDTQYF

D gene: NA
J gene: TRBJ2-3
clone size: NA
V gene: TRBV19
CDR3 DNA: TGTGCCAGTAGTCGTTACGGTGCCGCAGATACGCAGTATTTT
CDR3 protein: CASSRYGAADTQYF

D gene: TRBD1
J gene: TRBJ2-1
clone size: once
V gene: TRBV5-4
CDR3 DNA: TGTGCCAGCAGCTTGTTAGCGGTGACAGGGGGACGGAATGAGCAGTTCTTC
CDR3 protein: CASSLLAVTGGRNEQFF

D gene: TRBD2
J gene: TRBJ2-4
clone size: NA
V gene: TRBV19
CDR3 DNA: TGTGCCAGCCGGCATCAGGCGGGAGATACCAAAAACATTCAGTACTTC
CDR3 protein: CASRHQAGDTKNIQYF

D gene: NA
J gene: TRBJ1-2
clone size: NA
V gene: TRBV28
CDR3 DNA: TGTGCCAGCACCCCCGGGGGGGTGAATGGCTACACCTTC
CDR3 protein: CASTPGGVNGYTF

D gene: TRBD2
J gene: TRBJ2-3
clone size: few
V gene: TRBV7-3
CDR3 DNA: TGTGCCAGCAGCCTCTCCGGCGGGAGCTCAGGAGATACGCAGTATTTT
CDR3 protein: CASSLSGGSSGDTQYF

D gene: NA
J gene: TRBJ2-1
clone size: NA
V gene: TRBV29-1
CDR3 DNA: TGCAGCGTTGTCACGGATGCGTTGGAGAATGAGCAGTTCTTC
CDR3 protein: CSVVTDALENEQFF

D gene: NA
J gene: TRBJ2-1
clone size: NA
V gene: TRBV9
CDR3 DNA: TGTGCCAGCAGCGTAGTTGCCGGTGGGAATGAGCAGTTCTTC
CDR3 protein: CASSVVAGGNEQFF